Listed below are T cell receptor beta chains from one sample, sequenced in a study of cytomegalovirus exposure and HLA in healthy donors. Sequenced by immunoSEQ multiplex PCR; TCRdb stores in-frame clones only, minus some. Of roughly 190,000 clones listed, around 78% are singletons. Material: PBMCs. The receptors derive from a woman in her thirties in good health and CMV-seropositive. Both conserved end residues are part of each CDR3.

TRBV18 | CASSRVRREAFF
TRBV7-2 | CASSPQIGRGSTGELFF
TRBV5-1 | CASSLGTGTSQPQHF
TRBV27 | CASRTTTNEKLFF
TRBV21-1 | CASSKLCGTPFEGEQYF
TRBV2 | CASRAGPGRSYEQYF
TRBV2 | CASSDLGRHTEAFF
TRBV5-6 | CASSIGGSYNSPLHF
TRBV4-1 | CATQQGVVCRETQYF
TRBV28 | CASSWLPRGLDTEAFF
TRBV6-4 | CASSGQPGSNEQFF
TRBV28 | CASSLQDTTEAFF
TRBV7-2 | CASSSRTSGYYEQYF
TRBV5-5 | CASSPRVVTGLPGANVLTF
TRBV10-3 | CAISASGQQETQYF
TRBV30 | CAWSKGIDQPQHF
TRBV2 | CASSARRQGSRNQPQHF
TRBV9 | CASSVARGTTDTQYF
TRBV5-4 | CASSFRGTENTIYF
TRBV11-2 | CASSPHPGGSYEDTQYF
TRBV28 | CASSSRVAGRLAYEQYF
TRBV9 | CASSVGGGSGGTDTQYF
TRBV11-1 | CASSLETSADTQYF
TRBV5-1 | CASSLGRYQETQYF
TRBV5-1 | CASSAGQELRNTIYF
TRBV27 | CASSFSSDPRGTQYF
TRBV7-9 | CASSFGGSTNEKLFF
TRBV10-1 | CASSESVNQPQHF
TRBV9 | CASSLGQSRDSPLHF